This TCR beta chain was captured in a study of Graves' ophthalmopathy and Graves' hyperthyroidism. Findings and limits, study-wide: Ophthalmopathy cases were distinguished from stable hyperthyroidism by a 13-signature model, reaching about 90% sensitivity and 65% to 83% specificity.

Amplified TCR beta CDR3 regions were obtained using RNA transcripts as template. Following a first-round RT-PCR that used HTBI primers, a second-round multiplex PCR was carried out. TCRdb re-called the multiplex PCR reads with MiXCR, one entry per CDR3 protein. The top ten hold 44% of the sample, which has some 750,000 distinct CDR3 sequences, around 40% seen once. CDR1 and CDR2 from the germline V gene are SGHRS and YFSETQ. The germline V and J ends were trimmed by 0 bases and 6 bases, with 12 bases remaining between them. This CDR3 is built from 14 residues. Ten or more counts support this clonotype. The antigen remains unidentified.

This chain joins TRBV5-1 and TRBJ1-1; the D gene is possibly TRBD1 (6 bases). The sequence derives from an adult man with Graves' ophthalmopathy. The sequenced sample consisted of peripheral blood. The CDR3 nucleotides read TGCGCCAGCAGCTTGGGACCGGAGGGGGCTGAAGCTTTCTTT. It yields the protein CASSLGPEGAEAFF.